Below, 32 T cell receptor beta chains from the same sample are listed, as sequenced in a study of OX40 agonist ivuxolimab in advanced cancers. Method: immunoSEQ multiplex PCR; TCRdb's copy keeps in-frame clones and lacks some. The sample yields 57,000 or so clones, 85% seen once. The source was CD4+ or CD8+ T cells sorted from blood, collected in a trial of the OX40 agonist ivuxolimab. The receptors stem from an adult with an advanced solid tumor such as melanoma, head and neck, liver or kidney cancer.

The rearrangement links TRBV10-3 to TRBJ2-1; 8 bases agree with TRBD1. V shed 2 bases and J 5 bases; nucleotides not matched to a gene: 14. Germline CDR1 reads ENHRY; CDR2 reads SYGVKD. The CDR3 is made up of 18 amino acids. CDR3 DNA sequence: TGTGCCATCAGTGAGAAGGTCGGGGGACAGGTGGCCCACAATGAGCAGTTCTTC. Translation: CAISEKVGGQVAHNEQFF.

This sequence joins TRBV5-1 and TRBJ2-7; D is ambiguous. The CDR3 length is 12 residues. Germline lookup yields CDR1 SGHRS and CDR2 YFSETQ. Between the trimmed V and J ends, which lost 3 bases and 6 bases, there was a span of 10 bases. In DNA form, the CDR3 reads TGCGCCAGCAGCTCCCAATTCCGCGAGCAGTACTTC. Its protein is CASSSQFREQYF.

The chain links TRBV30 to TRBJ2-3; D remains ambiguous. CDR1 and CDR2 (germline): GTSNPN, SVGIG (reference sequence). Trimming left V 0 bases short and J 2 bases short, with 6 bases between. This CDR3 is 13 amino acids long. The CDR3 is CAWSVLSTDTQYF. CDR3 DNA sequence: TGTGCCTGGAGTGTACTGTCCACAGATACGCAGTATTTT.

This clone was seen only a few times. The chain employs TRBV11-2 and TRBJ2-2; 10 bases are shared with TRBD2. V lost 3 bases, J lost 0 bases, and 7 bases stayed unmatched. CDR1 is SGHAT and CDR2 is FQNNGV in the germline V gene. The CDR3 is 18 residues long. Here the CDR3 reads CASSFRAGGPSNTGELFF. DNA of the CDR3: TGTGCCAGCAGCTTTAGAGCGGGGGGGCCCTCGAACACCGGGGAGCTGTTTTTT.

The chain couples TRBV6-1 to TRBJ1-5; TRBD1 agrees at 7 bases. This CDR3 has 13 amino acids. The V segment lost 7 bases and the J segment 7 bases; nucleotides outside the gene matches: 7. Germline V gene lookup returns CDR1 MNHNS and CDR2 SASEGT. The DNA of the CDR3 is TGTGCCAGCAATAACGACAGGGTCCAGCCCCAGCATTTT. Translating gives CASNNDRVQPQHF.

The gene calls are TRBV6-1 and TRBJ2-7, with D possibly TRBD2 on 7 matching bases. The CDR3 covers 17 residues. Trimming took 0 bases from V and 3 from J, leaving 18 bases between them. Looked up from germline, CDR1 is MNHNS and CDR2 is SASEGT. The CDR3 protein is CASSEARGREWLYEQYF. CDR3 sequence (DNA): TGTGCCAGCAGTGAAGCGCGGGGGCGGGAGTGGCTCTACGAGCAGTACTTC.

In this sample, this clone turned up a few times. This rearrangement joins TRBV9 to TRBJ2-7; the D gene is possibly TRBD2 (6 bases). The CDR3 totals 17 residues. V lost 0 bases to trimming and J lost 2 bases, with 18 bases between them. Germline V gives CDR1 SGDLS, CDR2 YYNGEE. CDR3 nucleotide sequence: TGTGCCAGCAGCGTAGGGGGGGAGAGCCCTGGGGCCTACGAGCAGTACTTC. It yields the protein CASSVGGESPGAYEQYF.

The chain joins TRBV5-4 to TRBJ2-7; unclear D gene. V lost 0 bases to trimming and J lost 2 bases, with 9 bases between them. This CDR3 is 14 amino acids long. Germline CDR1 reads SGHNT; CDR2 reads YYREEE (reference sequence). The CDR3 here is CASSLDTNAYEQYF. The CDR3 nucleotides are TGTGCCAGCAGCTTGGACACGAATGCCTACGAGCAGTACTTC.

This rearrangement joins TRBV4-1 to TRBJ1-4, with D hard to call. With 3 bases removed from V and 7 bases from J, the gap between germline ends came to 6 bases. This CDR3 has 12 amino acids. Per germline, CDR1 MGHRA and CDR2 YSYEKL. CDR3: CASSHPFEKLFF. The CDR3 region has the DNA TGCGCCAGCAGCCACCCCTTTGAAAAACTGTTTTTT.

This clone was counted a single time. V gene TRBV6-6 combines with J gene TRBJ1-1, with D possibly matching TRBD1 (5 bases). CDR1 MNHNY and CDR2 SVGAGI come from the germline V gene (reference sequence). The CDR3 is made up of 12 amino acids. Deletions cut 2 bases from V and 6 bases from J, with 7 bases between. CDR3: CASSYAGSEAFF. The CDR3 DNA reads TGTGCCAGCAGTTACGCAGGGTCTGAAGCTTTCTTT.

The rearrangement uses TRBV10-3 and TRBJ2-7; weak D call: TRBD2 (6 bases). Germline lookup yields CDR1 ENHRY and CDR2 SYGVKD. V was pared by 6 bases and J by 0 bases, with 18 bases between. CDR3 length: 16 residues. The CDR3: CAIRTSIGGNSYEQYF. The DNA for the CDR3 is TGTGCCATCAGAACGTCTATCGGGGGTAACTCCTACGAGCAGTACTTC.

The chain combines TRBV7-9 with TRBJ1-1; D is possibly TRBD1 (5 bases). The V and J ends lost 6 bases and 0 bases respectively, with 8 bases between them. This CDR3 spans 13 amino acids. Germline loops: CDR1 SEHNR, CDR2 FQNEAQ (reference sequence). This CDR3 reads CASRETVNTEAFF. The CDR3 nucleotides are TGTGCCAGCAGGGAGACAGTGAACACTGAAGCTTTCTTT.

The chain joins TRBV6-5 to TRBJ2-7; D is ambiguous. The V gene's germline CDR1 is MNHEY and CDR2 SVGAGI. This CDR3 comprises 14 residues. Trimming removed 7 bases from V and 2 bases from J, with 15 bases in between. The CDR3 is CASTPFRSAYEQYF. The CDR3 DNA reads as TGTGCCAGCACGCCCTTCCGGTCGGCCTACGAGCAGTACTTC.

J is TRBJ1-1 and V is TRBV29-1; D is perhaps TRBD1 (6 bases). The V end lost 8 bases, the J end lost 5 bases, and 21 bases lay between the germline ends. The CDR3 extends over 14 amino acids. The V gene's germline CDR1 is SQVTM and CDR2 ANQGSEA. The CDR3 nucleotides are TGCAGCTATTCTCCGGTGGGGGCTTTAACTGAAGCTTTCTTT. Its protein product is CSYSPVGALTEAFF.

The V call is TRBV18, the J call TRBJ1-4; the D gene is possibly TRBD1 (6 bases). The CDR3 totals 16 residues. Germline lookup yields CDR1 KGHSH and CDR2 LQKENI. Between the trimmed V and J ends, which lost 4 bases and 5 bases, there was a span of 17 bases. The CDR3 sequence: CASSQRKDRLNEKLFF. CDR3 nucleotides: TGTGCCAGCTCACAAAGAAAGGACAGACTCAATGAAAAACTGTTTTTT.

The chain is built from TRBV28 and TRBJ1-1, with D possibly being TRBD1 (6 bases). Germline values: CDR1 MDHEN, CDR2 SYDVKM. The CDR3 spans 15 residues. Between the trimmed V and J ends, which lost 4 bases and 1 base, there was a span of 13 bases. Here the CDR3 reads CASSWRRGGNTEAFF. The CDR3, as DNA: TGTGCCAGCAGTTGGCGGAGAGGGGGGAACACTGAAGCTTTCTTT.

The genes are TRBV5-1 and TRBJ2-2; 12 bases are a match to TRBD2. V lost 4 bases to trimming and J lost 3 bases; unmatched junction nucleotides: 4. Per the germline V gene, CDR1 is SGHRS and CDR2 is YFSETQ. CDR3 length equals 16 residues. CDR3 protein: CASSPRLAGDTGELFF. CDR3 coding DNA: TGCGCCAGCAGCCCTAGACTAGCGGGAGACACCGGGGAGCTGTTTTTT. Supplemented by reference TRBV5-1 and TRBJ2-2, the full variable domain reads KAGVTQTPRYLIKTRGQQVTLSCSPISGHRSVSWYQQTPGQGLQFLFEYFSETQRNKGNFPGRFSGRQFSNSRSEMNVSTLELGDSALYLCASSPRLAGDTGELFFGEGSRLTVL.

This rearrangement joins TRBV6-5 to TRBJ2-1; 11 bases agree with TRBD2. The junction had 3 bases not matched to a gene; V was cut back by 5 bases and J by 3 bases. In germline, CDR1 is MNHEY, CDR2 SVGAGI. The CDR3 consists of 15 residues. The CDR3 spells CASSPTSGDYNEQFF. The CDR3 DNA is TGTGCCAGCAGTCCGACTAGCGGGGACTACAATGAGCAGTTCTTC.

The chain's CDR3 is CASMGQGRQPQHF. For the CDR3, the DNA is TGTGCCAGCATGGGGCAGGGTCGCCAGCCCCAGCATTTT. The gene calls are TRBV2 and TRBJ1-5; weak D call: TRBD1 (5 bases). The germline gives CDR1 SNHLY, CDR2 FYNNEI. The V end lost 7 bases, the J end lost 7 bases, and 14 bases lay between the germline ends. The CDR3 runs to 13 residues.

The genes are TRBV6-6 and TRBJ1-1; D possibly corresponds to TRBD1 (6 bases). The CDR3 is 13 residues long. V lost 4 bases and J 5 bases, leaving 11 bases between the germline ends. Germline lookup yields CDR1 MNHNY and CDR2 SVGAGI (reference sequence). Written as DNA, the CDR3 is TGTGCCAGCAGTTTCACAGGGCGGACTGAAGCTTTCTTT. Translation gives CASSFTGRTEAFF.

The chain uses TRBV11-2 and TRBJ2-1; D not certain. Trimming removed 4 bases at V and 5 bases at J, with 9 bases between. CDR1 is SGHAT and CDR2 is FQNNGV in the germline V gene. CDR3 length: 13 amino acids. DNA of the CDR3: TGTGCCAGCAGCTCGACCGGTAACAATGAGCAGTTCTTC. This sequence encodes CASSSTGNNEQFF.

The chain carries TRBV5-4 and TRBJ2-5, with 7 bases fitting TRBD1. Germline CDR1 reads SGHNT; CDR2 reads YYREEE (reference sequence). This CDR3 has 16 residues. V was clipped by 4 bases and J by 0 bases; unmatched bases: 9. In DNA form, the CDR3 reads TGTGCCAGCAGCAGAGCCGGGACAGAGTACCAAGAGACCCAGTACTTC. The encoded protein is CASSRAGTEYQETQYF.

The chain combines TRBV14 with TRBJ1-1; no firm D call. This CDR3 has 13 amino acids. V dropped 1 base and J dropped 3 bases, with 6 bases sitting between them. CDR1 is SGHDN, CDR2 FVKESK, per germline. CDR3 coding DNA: TGTGCCAGCAGCCAAGGATTGGACACTGAAGCTTTCTTT. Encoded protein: CASSQGLDTEAFF.

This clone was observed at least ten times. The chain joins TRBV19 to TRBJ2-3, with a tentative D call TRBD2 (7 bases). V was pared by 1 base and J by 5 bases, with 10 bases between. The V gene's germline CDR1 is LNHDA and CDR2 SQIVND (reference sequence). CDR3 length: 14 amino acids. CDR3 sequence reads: CASSIAGGQDTQYF. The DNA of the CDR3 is TGTGCCAGTAGTATAGCGGGGGGACAAGATACGCAGTATTTT.

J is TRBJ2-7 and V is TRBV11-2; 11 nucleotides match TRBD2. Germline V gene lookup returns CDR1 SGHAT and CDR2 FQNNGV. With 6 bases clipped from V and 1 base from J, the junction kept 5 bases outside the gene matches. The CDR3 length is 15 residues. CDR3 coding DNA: TGTGCCAGCAGTAAATCTAGCGGGAGGTCCTACGAGCAGTACTTC. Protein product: CASSKSSGRSYEQYF.

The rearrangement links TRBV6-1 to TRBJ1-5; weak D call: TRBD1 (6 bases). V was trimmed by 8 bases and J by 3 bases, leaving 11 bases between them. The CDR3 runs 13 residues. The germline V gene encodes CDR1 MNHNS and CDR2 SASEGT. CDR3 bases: TGTGCCAGCGGGGGGCAGACCAATCAGCCCCAGCATTTT. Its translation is CASGGQTNQPQHF.

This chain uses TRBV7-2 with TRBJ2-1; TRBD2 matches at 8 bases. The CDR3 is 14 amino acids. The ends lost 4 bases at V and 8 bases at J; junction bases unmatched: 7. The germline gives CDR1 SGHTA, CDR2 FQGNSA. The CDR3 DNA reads TGTGCCAGCAGCTCGAAGCGGGAGAGCGATGAGCAGTTCTTC. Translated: CASSSKRESDEQFF.

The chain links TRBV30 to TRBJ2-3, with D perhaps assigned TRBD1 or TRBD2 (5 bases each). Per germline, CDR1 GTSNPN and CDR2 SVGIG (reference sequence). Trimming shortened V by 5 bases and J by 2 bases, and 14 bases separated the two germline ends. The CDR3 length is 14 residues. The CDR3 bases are TGTGCCTGGCTTCCGGGACCTACCACAGATACGCAGTATTTT. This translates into CAWLPGPTTDTQYF.

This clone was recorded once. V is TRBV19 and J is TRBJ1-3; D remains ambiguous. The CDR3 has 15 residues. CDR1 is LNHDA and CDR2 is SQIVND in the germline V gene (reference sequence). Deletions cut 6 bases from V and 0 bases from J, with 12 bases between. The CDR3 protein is CASSPGRGSGNTIYF. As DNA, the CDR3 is TGTGCCAGTAGCCCCGGACGGGGCTCTGGAAACACCATATATTTT.

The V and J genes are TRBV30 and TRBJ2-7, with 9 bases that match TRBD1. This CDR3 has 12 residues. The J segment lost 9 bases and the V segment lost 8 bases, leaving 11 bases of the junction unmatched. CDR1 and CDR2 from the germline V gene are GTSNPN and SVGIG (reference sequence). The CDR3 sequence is CAGDRAPFGQYF. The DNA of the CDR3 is TGTGCCGGGGACAGGGCACCTTTCGGGCAGTACTTC. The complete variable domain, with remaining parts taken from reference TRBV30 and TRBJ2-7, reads SQTIHQWPATLVQPVGSPLSLECTVEGTSNPNLYWYRQAAGRGLQLLFYSVGIGQISSEVPQNLSASRPQDRQFILSSKKLLLSDSGFYLCAGDRAPFGQYFGPGTRLTVT.

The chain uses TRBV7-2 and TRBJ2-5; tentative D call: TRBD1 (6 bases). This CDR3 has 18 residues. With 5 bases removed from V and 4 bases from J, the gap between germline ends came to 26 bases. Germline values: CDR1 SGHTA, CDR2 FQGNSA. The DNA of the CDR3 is TGTGCCAGCAGCCAAGAAGGCAGGGGCGGACTCAGCGGAGAGACCCAGTACTTC. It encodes CASSQEGRGGLSGETQYF.

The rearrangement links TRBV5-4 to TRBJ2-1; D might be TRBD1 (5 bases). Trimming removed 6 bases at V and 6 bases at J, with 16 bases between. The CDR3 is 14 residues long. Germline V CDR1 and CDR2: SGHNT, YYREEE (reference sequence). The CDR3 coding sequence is TGTGCCAGCAAACCAGGGCAGGGTGGCAATGAGCAGTTCTTC. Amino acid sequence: CASKPGQGGNEQFF.